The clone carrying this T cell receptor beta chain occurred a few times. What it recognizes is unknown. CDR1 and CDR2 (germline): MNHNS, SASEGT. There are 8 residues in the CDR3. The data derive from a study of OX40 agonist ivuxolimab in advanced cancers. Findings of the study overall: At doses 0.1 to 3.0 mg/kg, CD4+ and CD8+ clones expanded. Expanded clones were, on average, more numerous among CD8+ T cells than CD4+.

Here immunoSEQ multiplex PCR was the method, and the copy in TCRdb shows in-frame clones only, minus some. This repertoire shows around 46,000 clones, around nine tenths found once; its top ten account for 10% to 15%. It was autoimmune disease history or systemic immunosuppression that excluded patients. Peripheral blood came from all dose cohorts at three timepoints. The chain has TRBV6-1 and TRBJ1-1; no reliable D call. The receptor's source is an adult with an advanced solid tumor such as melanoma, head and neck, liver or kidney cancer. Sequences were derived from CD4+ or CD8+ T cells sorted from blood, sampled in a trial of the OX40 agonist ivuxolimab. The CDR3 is CAVDEAFF. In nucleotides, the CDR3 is TGTGCGGTGGATGAAGCTTTCTTT.